What follows is one TCR beta chain and its context. The antigen is undetermined. Germline V gives CDR1 MDHEN, CDR2 SYDVKM. V was pared by 5 bases and J by 5 bases, with 15 bases between. CDR3 length: 14 residues. The sample is drawn from a study of shared clonotypes between healthy human individuals. Overall study findings and caveats: The sharing of 4.5% to 5% of naive CD4 clonotypes was seen across a handful of donors.

Assay: immunoSEQ multiplex PCR; the TCRdb copy retains only in-frame clones and omits some. Of roughly 2.2 million clones listed, approximately 95% are singletons. The donor cohort consisted entirely of Caucasian adults residing in Nashville, Tennessee. Sequencing used naive CD4+ T cells from PBMCs. Regarding subset: CD45RA+ positively selected. The chain links TRBV28 to TRBJ2-5, with unresolved D. This clonotype was sampled from a man between 18 and 35 years old in good health. Some clones in this sample may be carry-over from other donors' samples. Written as DNA, the CDR3 is TGTGCCAGCAGTCCCCCGCCCACCCGGGAGACCCAGTACTTC. Protein sequence: CASSPPPTRETQYF.